Each of the 21 T cell receptor beta chains below was sequenced from the same sample in a study of CD8+CD57+ T cells in acquired aplastic anemia. Profiling that covered TCR beta VDJ and CDR3 relied on genomic DNA as its template. TCRdb re-analysed the reads in MiXCR, keeping a single row per CDR3 protein. Here the sample spans 200,000 to 250,000 distinct CDR3 sequences, around 32% being singletons. The sequenced sample consisted of sorted CD4+, CD8+, or CD8+CD57+ T cells (not recorded which) from PBMCs. The receptors stem from a human donor in good health, serving as a control.

This clonotype was counted at least ten times. The rearrangement uses TRBV5-6 and TRBJ2-7; 8 bases agree with TRBD2. The CDR3 is 15 residues long. Germline CDR1 is SGHDT and CDR2 is YYEEEE. V dropped 0 bases and J dropped 3; count of bases not matched to a gene: 5. The CDR3 spells CASSLGPGGGYEQYF. Here the CDR3 DNA reads TGTGCCAGCAGCTTGGGCCCCGGGGGGGGCTACGAGCAGTACTTC.

This clonotype was seen more than once but under ten times. The chain uses TRBV28 and TRBJ2-5; D ambiguous. Germline loops: CDR1 MDHEN, CDR2 SYDVKM. Trimming stripped 3 bases from V and 5 bases from J, with 7 bases between. The CDR3 runs to 12 residues. The CDR3 coding sequence is TGTGCCAGCAGTTTCAGAGTTGAGACCCAGTACTTC. Residues: CASSFRVETQYF.

The chain combines TRBV29-1 with TRBJ2-7; D assignment may be TRBD1 or TRBD2 (6 bases each). Trimming took 7 bases from V and 4 from J, leaving 17 bases between them. The CDR3 spans 13 residues. Germline V gene lookup returns CDR1 SQVTM and CDR2 ANQGSEA. The CDR3 loop is CSDGGGLTYEQYF. The CDR3 bases are TGCAGCGATGGAGGGGGGCTCACGTACGAGCAGTACTTC.

V usage is TRBV30 and J usage is TRBJ1-4; D gene unclear. The V and J ends lost 3 bases and 7 bases respectively, with 18 bases between them. CDR3 size: 15 residues. The germline V gene has CDR1 GTSNPN and CDR2 SVGIG (reference sequence). The CDR3 sequence is CAWSKKTWAGEKLFF. In DNA, the CDR3 is TGTGCCTGGAGCAAAAAGACATGGGCGGGTGAAAAACTGTTTTTT.

This clonotype was seen at least ten times. The chain couples TRBV24-1 to TRBJ1-2; D is ambiguous. The CDR3 is 14 amino acids. V was trimmed by 4 bases and J by 0 bases, leaving 8 bases between them. Germline lookup yields CDR1 KGHDR and CDR2 SFDVKD. CDR3: CATSEAGSNYGYTF. CDR3 coding DNA: TGTGCCACCAGTGAGGCAGGCTCTAACTATGGCTACACCTTC.

At least ten counts were recorded for this clonotype. The gene calls are TRBV9 and TRBJ1-5; D is perhaps TRBD1 (6 bases). Germline assignment: CDR1 SGDLS and CDR2 YYNGEE. V lost 0 bases, J lost 3 bases, and 10 bases lay in between. The length of the CDR3 is 15 residues. The CDR3 bases are TGTGCCAGCAGCGTAGAGGCAGGGGCCAATCAGCCCCAGCATTTT. Encoded protein: CASSVEAGANQPQHF.

This clonotype appeared many times. This sequence joins TRBV20-1 and TRBJ1-2, with D unresolved. The CDR3 spans 13 residues. Germline CDR1 DFQATT, CDR2 SNEGSKA (reference sequence). The V and J ends lost 0 bases and 3 bases respectively, with 8 bases between them. The CDR3 coding sequence is TGCAGTGCTAGAGATGGGAAAGACTATGGCTACACCTTC. This encodes CSARDGKDYGYTF.

The table lists this clonotype with many counts. This rearrangement joins TRBV7-8 to TRBJ2-7; no clear D. V shed 2 bases and J shed 0 bases, with 8 bases lying between them. Germline loops: CDR1 SGHVS, CDR2 FQNEAQ. CDR3 size: 14 residues. The CDR3 loop reads CASSLSQSSYEQYF. CDR3 nucleotides: TGTGCCAGCAGCTTATCCCAGTCCTCCTACGAGCAGTACTTC.

This clonotype was observed at least ten times. V usage is TRBV10-2 and J usage is TRBJ2-5, with 8 bases aligning to TRBD2. This CDR3 is 17 amino acids long. From germline, CDR1 is WSHSY and CDR2 SAAADI. V gave up 6 bases and J gave up 5 bases; unmatched junction bases: 17. The CDR3 reads CASSHLGFGGADETQYF. CDR3 DNA: TGCGCCAGCAGCCACTTGGGGTTCGGGGGGGCCGATGAGACCCAGTACTTC.

This clonotype was counted ten times or more. The chain has TRBV15 and TRBJ2-1; no reliable D call. In germline, CDR1 is LNHNV, CDR2 YYDKDF (reference sequence). Trimming stripped 0 bases from V and 5 bases from J, with 14 bases between. This CDR3 has 16 residues. CDR3 sequence (DNA): TGTGCCACCAGCAGAGATGCCCAGGCTGGGGACAATGAGCAGTTCTTC. Amino acids: CATSRDAQAGDNEQFF.

There are many counts of this clonotype. This rearrangement joins TRBV20-1 to TRBJ2-3; 12 bases match TRBD1. Germline CDR1 DFQATT, CDR2 SNEGSKA (reference sequence). This CDR3 is built from 16 residues. V dropped 5 bases and J dropped 4; count of bases not matched to a gene: 10. The CDR3: CSAPGTGGASPDTQYF. DNA for the CDR3: TGCAGTGCTCCTGGGACAGGGGGCGCAAGTCCAGATACGCAGTATTTT.

Details on this clonotype: Germline and junction disagree at one end, which may indicate a read error. The rearrangement links TRBV10-3 to TRBJ1-1; maybe TRBD1 (5 bases). Germline assignment: CDR1 ENHRY and CDR2 SYGVKD. CDR3 length: 14 amino acids. The CDR3 nucleotides read TGTGCCAGCAGTTACTCGGGGGGGGGTACTGAAGCTTTCTTT. Translation: CASSYSGGGTEAFF.

This clonotype was recorded many times. The rearrangement links TRBV9 to TRBJ1-2, with D possibly TRBD1 on 5 matching bases. Germline assignment: CDR1 SGDLS and CDR2 YYNGEE. This CDR3 region has 17 residues. V dropped 0 bases and J dropped 2 bases, with 17 bases sitting between them. CDR3 coding DNA: TGTGCCAGCAGCGTAGAGGACACTCCTAAAATAAACTATGGCTACACCTTC. The encoded protein is CASSVEDTPKINYGYTF.

J is TRBJ2-6 and V is TRBV20-1, with D unclear. Trimming stripped 6 bases from V and 3 bases from J, with 15 bases between. The CDR3 length is 15 residues. Germline CDR1 reads DFQATT; CDR2 reads SNEGSKA (reference sequence). CDR3 DNA: TGCAGTGCCCCCGCTAGGACCGTTGGGGCCAACGTCCTGACTTTC. Its translation is CSAPARTVGANVLTF.

Ten or more counts support this clonotype. The chain combines TRBV25-1 with TRBJ1-2, with D tentatively TRBD1 (5 bases). Trimming cost V 6 bases and J 6 bases, with 14 bases left between them. This CDR3 is 13 amino acids long. Germline CDR1 MGHDK, CDR2 SYGVNS. In nucleotides, the CDR3 is TGTGCCAGCAGCCGGGGACTCCAAGATGGCTACACCTTC. It yields the protein CASSRGLQDGYTF.

The chain links TRBV7-3 to TRBJ1-1, with 10 nucleotides matching TRBD1. Germline CDR1 and CDR2: SGHTA and FQGTGA. Losses at the gene ends were 5 bases for V and 3 bases for J; bases not matched to a gene: 6. The CDR3 spans 15 residues. In DNA, the CDR3 is TGTGCCAGCAGCGACACTGACAGGGGGCACACTGAAGCTTTCTTT. It codes for CASSDTDRGHTEAFF.

CDR3: CASSFGAGGSGTQYF. The CDR3 region has the DNA TGTGCCAGCAGTTTTGGAGCGGGGGGCTCTGGGACCCAGTACTTC. The chain joins TRBV12-3 or TRBV12-4 to TRBJ2-5; TRBD2 matches at 9 bases. The length of the CDR3 is 15 residues. Trimming took 3 bases from V and 7 from J; bases not matched to a gene: 9.

Points on this clonotype: This may arise from a read error, as a much more abundant clone is one base away. The chain employs TRBV24-1 and TRBJ1-5; maybe TRBD1 (6 bases). CDR1 and CDR2 (germline): KGHDR, SFDVKD. This CDR3 region has 14 residues. V lost 11 bases, J lost 1 base, and 14 bases lay in between. The CDR3, as DNA: TGTGCCAGCAGCCAAGACAGGAGCAATCAGCCCCAGCATTTT. Translated, it gives CASSQDRSNQPQHF.

There are many counts of this clonotype. V gene TRBV14 combines with J gene TRBJ1-2; D may be TRBD1 (5 bases). This CDR3 has 17 residues. CDR1 and CDR2 from the germline V gene are SGHDN and FVKESK. The V end was cut by 0 bases, the J end by 4 bases, with 18 bases between. The CDR3: CASSQDLQGLRLYGYTF. The CDR3 bases are TGTGCCAGCAGCCAAGATCTGCAGGGCCTACGGCTCTATGGCTACACCTTC.

The V and J genes are TRBV19 and TRBJ1-1, with TRBD1 as a possible D gene (5 bases). Germline V gene sequence: CDR1 LNHDA, CDR2 SQIVND (reference sequence). The CDR3 runs to 16 residues. Between the trimmed V and J ends, which lost 1 base and 5 bases, there was a span of 17 bases. CDR3 nucleotides: TGTGCCAGTAGTATAGTTGCAGGGATCGTCGGTACTGAAGCTTTCTTT. Protein product: CASSIVAGIVGTEAFF.

This clonotype was observed at least ten times. CDR3: CASSFAAGSYEQYF. CDR3 in DNA: TGTGCCAGCAGCTTCGCGGCCGGGAGCTACGAGCAGTACTTC. The chain recombines TRBV7-9 with TRBJ2-7; possible D gene TRBD2, 6 bases. Germline lookup yields CDR1 SEHNR and CDR2 FQNEAQ (reference sequence). V shed 3 bases and J shed 3 bases, with 12 bases lying between them. CDR3 length: 14 amino acids.